This T cell receptor (beta chain) is drawn from a study of metastatic and nonmetastatic thyroid tumors. Study context: It was across blood and tumor or nodule tissue from malignant and benign thyroid patients that repertoires were compared. Whole-study results and caveats: The study reportedly found significantly higher TCR beta diversity in malignant thyroid tumors than benign nodules, in blood and tumor.

The sample holds many counts of this clone. Its antigen is not identified. Thyroid surgery was preceded by no treatment in any patient. As processed by the authors: Clinicopathological groups differed in CDR3, with these differences serving to build a distant-metastasis classifier for papillary thyroid cancer. From the PCR reads, TCRdb re-called clones with MiXCR. TCRdb's processing, not the authors', yielded these V and J calls. The table lists about 41,000 clones, 20% to 30% of them singletons. This CDR3 spans 14 amino acids. V was cut by 3 bases and J by 4 bases, with 12 bases left in between. CDR1 is SGHAT and CDR2 is FQNNGV in the germline V gene.

Source material: tumor tissue. The chain recombines TRBV11-2 with TRBJ1-1; possibly TRBD1 for D (6 bases). This receptor was obtained from a female donor with papillary thyroid cancer or a benign thyroid nodule (not recorded which). Some clones in this sample may be carry-over from other donors' samples. The CDR3 region has the DNA TGTGCCAGCAGCTTCCAGACAGGTTCCACTGAAGCTTTCTTT. Its protein is CASSFQTGSTEAFF.